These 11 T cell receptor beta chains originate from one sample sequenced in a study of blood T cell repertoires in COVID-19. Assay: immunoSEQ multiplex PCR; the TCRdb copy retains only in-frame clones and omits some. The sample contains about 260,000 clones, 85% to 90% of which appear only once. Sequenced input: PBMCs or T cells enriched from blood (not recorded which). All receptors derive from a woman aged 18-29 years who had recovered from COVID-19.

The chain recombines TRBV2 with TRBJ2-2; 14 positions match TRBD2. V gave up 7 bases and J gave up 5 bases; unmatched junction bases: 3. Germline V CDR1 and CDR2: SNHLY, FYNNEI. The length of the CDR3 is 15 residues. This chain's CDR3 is CASKGLAGGTGELFF. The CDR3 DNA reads TGTGCCAGCAAAGGACTAGCGGGGGGAACCGGGGAGCTGTTTTTT.

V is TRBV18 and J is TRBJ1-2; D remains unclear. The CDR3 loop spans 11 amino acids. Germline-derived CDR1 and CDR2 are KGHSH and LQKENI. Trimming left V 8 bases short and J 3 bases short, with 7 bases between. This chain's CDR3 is CASRDDYGYTF. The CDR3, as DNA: TGTGCCAGCCGAGATGACTATGGCTACACCTTC.

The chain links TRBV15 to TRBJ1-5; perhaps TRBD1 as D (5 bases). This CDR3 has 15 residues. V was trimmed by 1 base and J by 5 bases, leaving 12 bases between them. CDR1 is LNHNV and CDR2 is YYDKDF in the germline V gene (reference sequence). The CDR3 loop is CATSRGGRVDQPQHF. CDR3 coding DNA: TGTGCCACCAGCAGAGGGGGCAGGGTGGATCAGCCCCAGCATTTT.

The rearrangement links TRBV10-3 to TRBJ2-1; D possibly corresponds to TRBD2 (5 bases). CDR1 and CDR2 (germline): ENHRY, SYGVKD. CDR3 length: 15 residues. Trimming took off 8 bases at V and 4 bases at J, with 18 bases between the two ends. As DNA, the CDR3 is TGTGCCATCCGGTTCGGGAACACTGCTTACAATGAGCAGTTCTTC. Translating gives CAIRFGNTAYNEQFF.

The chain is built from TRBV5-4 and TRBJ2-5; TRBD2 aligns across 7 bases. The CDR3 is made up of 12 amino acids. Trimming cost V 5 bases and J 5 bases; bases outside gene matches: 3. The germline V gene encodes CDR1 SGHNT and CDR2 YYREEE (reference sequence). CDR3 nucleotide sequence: TGTGCCAGCAGTTCGACTAGCGAGACCCAGTACTTC. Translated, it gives CASSSTSETQYF.

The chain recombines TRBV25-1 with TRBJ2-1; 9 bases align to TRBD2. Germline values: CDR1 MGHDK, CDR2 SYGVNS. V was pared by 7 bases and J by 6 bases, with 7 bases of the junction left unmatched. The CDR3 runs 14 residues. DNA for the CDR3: TGTGCCAGCAATCTGGCGGGGGGGCCCAATGAGCAGTTCTTC. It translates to CASNLAGGPNEQFF.

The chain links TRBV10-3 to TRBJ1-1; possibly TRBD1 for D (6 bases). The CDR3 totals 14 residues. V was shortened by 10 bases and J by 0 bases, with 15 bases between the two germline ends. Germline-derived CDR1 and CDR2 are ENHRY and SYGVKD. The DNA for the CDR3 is TGTGCCAGCCGGGACAACAACCTGAACACTGAAGCTTTCTTT. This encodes CASRDNNLNTEAFF.

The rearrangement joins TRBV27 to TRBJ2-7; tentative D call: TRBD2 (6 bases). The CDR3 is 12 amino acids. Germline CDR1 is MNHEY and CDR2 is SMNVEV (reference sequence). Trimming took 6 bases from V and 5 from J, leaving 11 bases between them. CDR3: CASRAGRNEQYF. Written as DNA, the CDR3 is TGTGCCAGCAGGGCAGGGAGGAACGAGCAGTACTTC.

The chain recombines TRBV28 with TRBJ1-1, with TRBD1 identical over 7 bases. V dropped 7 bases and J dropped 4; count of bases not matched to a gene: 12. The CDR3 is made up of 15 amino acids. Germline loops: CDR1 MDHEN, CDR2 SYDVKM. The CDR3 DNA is TGTGCCAGCACCAGAAGGGCAGGGGGGAGCACTGAAGCTTTCTTT. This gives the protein CASTRRAGGSTEAFF.

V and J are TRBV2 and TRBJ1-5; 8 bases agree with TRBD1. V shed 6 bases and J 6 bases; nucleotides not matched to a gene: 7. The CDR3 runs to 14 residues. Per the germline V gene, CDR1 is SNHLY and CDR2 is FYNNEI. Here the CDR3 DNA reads TGTGCCAGCAGGAATGGACAGGGCGGTCAGCCCCAGCATTTT. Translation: CASRNGQGGQPQHF.

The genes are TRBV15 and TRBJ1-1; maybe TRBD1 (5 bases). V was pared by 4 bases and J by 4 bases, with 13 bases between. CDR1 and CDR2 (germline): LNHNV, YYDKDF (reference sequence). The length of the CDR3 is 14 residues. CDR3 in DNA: TGTGCCACCAGCAACACTCTGGGGGGCACTGAAGCTTTCTTT. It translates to CATSNTLGGTEAFF. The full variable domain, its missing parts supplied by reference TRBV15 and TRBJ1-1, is DAMVIQNPRYQVTQFGKPVTLSCSQTLNHNVMYWYQQKSSQAPKLLFHYYDKDFNNEADTPDNFQSRRPNTSFCFLDIRSPGLGDTAMYLCATSNTLGGTEAFFGQGTRLTVV.